These 20 T cell receptor beta chains originate from one sample sequenced in a study of vaccination and CD4 T cells after COVID-19. These receptors' antigens are unknown. Treatment indicated: roughly 10-day PBMC culture with coronavirus spike peptide pools or control peptides (ViraFEST assay). Sequencing of the DNA from cultured CD4+ T cells was carried out with the Oncomine TCR Beta short-read assay. MiXCR, run by TCRdb on the PCR reads, gives a single entry per CDR3 protein. The sample has around 19,000 distinct CDR3 sequences, 49% seen once; the top ten hold 3% to 4%. The source material was CD4+ T cells from blood, cultured in vitro. The receptors shown here come from a human donor who had recovered from COVID-19.

The V gene is TRBV7-8, the J gene TRBJ2-1; D unclear. The CDR3 has 11 amino acids. Trimming removed 5 bases from V and 5 bases from J, with 4 bases in between. Germline lookup yields CDR1 SGHVS and CDR2 FQNEAQ. The CDR3 coding sequence is TGTGCCAGCAGCCTTGACAATGAGCAGTTCTTC. This codes for CASSLDNEQFF.

The J gene is TRBJ2-5, the V gene TRBV14; D remains unclear. Between the trimmed V and J ends, which lost 4 bases and 4 bases, there was a span of 13 bases. CDR1 is SGHDN and CDR2 is FVKESK in the germline V gene. The CDR3 length is 14 residues. CDR3 DNA sequence: TGTGCCAGCAGCCCCCGCCGGGCTGGAGAGACCCAGTACTTC. Residues: CASSPRRAGETQYF.

The V and J genes are TRBV5-3 and TRBJ1-5; 7 bases agree with TRBD1. TRBV5-3 is filed as an ORF, its function uncertain. The CDR3 is 17 residues long. With 8 bases clipped from V and 5 bases from J, the junction kept 19 bases outside the gene matches. DNA of the CDR3: TGTGCCAGCAGGCCGGAACTTACAGGGGCGGGAGATCAGCCCCAGCATTTT. Its protein is CASRPELTGAGDQPQHF.

The V and J genes are TRBV5-4 and TRBJ1-2; D gene uncertain. Germline V gives CDR1 SGHNT, CDR2 YYREEE (reference sequence). V was clipped by 6 bases and J by 0 bases, with 12 bases between them. The CDR3 has 14 residues. In DNA, the CDR3 is TGTGCCAGCAACCCTGACACCACTAACTATGGCTACACCTTC. Protein: CASNPDTTNYGYTF.

A note on this clonotype: It may be a read error: a sequence one base away is much more abundant. The chain joins TRBV2 to TRBJ1-6; a possible D gene is TRBD1 (5 bases). This CDR3 comprises 13 residues. Germline-derived CDR1 and CDR2 are SNHLY and FYNNEI. V shed 4 bases and J shed 7 bases, with 8 bases lying between them. The CDR3 nucleotides read TGTGCCAGCAGTGGGGGGGGGAATTCACCCCTCCACTTT. This sequence encodes CASSGGGNSPLHF.

The chain is built from TRBV6-1 and TRBJ1-2, with D tentatively TRBD1 (6 bases). This CDR3 spans 16 amino acids. Germline V lookup: CDR1 MNHNS, CDR2 SASEGT. With 5 bases removed from V and 3 bases from J, the gap between germline ends came to 19 bases. This CDR3 is CASSRGMGAMDYGYTF. CDR3 coding DNA: TGTGCCAGCAGTCGAGGGATGGGGGCTATGGACTATGGCTACACCTTC.

The chain joins TRBV5-1 to TRBJ2-3, with D hard to call. CDR1 is SGHRS, CDR2 YFSETQ, per germline. Trimming left V 0 bases short and J 1 base short, with 9 bases between. CDR3 size: 15 residues. The CDR3 DNA follows: TGCGCCAGCAGCTTGGTCGACTCGCGCACAGATACGCAGTATTTT. Its protein is CASSLVDSRTDTQYF.

This clonotype was observed a handful of times. The chain is built from TRBV7-6 and TRBJ1-1; D uncertain. V was shortened by 1 base and J by 4 bases, with 16 bases between the two germline ends. Germline V gene sequence: CDR1 SGHVS, CDR2 FNYEAQ. CDR3 length: 16 residues. CDR3 nucleotides: TGTGCCAGCAGCTTAGACATCCCCGGGAGGACCACTGAAGCTTTCTTT. It codes for CASSLDIPGRTTEAFF.

This clonotype was detected only a few times. The chain joins TRBV19 to TRBJ2-5; no firm D call. V was pared by 7 bases and J by 2 bases, with 11 bases between. Looked up from germline, CDR1 is LNHDA and CDR2 is SQIVND (reference sequence). CDR3 length: 13 residues. CDR3 amino acids: CASTGSGQETQYF. CDR3 bases: TGTGCCAGTACCGGGTCCGGGCAAGAGACCCAGTACTTC. Variable domain in full (rest from reference TRBV19 and TRBJ2-5): DGGITQSPKYLFRKEGQNVTLSCEQNLNHDAMYWYRQDPGQGLRLIYYSQIVNDFQKGDIAEGYSVSREKKESFPLTVTSAQKNPTAFYLCASTGSGQETQYFGPGTRLLVL.

The rearrangement joins TRBV30 to TRBJ2-1; 12 bases are a match to TRBD2. Germline V gene lookup returns CDR1 GTSNPN and CDR2 SVGIG (reference sequence). The CDR3 extends over 14 amino acids. The V gene end was trimmed by 3 bases and the J gene end by 5 bases; junction bases not matched to a gene: 2. CDR3 sequence (DNA): TGTGCCTGGAGCAGACTAGCGGGAGACAATGAGCAGTTCTTC. Translated, it gives CAWSRLAGDNEQFF.

The rearrangement joins TRBV6-1 to TRBJ2-1; a possible D gene is TRBD2 (6 bases). In germline, CDR1 is MNHNS, CDR2 SASEGT. The CDR3 covers 17 residues. Trimming cost V 1 base and J 1 base, with 14 bases left between them. CDR3 region: CASSEDSVAVSYNEQFF. CDR3 bases: TGTGCCAGCAGTGAAGACTCTGTAGCGGTTTCCTACAATGAGCAGTTCTTC.

A single count supports this clonotype. J is TRBJ2-1 and V is TRBV6-2 or TRBV6-3, with D possibly TRBD1 on 5 matching bases. The germline V gene has CDR1 MNHEY and CDR2 SVGEGT. CDR3 length equals 13 residues. Trimming pared 2 bases from V and 9 bases from J, leaving 11 bases between. The CDR3 protein is CASSYGAGFEQFF. The CDR3 DNA sequence: TGTGCCAGCAGTTACGGGGCAGGTTTTGAGCAGTTCTTC.

The rearrangement joins TRBV12-3 or TRBV12-4 to TRBJ1-6; 7 bases are shared with TRBD1. The CDR3 consists of 18 residues. V trimming: 5 bases; J trimming: 0 bases; junction bases outside the gene matches: 10. The CDR3 spells CASSRTGIRSSYNSPLHF. CDR3 DNA sequence: TGTGCCAGCAGTCGGACAGGTATACGAAGCTCCTATAATTCACCCCTCCACTTT.

CDR3 in amino acids: CASSLFWTGEYTEAFF. The CDR3 region has the DNA TGTGCCAGCAGCTTGTTTTGGACAGGGGAGTACACTGAAGCTTTCTTT. The rearrangement joins TRBV5-6 to TRBJ1-1; 9 bases are a match to TRBD1. The CDR3 contains 16 residues. The germline gives CDR1 SGHDT, CDR2 YYEEEE. After removal of 1 base from V and 3 bases from J, the junction contained 7 bases not matched to a gene.

The rearrangement uses TRBV7-2 and TRBJ2-1; 13 bases map to TRBD2. With V trimmed by 5 bases and J by 1 base, 5 bases remained unmatched. The CDR3 runs 17 residues. CDR1 and CDR2 from the germline V gene are SGHTA and FQGNSA. The CDR3: CASSPRTSGGSYNEQFF. Here the CDR3 DNA reads TGTGCCAGCAGCCCACGGACTAGCGGGGGATCCTACAATGAGCAGTTCTTC.

This clonotype was found a few times. The chain combines TRBV12-3 or TRBV12-4 with TRBJ1-6; 7 bases fit TRBD1. With V trimmed by 6 bases and J by 3 bases, 5 bases remained unmatched. This CDR3 spans 15 amino acids. The CDR3 nucleotides read TGTGCCAGCAGCCGGGACAGCGACTATAATTCACCCCTCCACTTT. Protein sequence: CASSRDSDYNSPLHF.

V gene TRBV20-1 combines with J gene TRBJ2-4; 8 bases match TRBD2. V was clipped by 0 bases and J by 5 bases; unmatched bases: 6. Germline CDR1 is DFQATT and CDR2 is SNEGSKA (reference sequence). This CDR3 is 15 amino acids long. As DNA, the CDR3 is TGCAGTGCTAGAGAGGTAGCGGGAATCGAAAACATTCAGTACTTC. Its protein product is CSAREVAGIENIQYF.

This chain links TRBV27 with TRBJ1-2; 7 bases are a match to TRBD1. This CDR3 spans 13 amino acids. Germline V CDR1 and CDR2: MNHEY, SMNVEV (reference sequence). J lost 1 base, V lost 8 bases, and 4 bases had no gene match. CDR3 in DNA: TGTGCCAGCGGCCGACAGGGTAACTATGGCTACACCTTC. It specifies CASGRQGNYGYTF.

J is TRBJ2-1 and V is TRBV20-1, with a tentative D call TRBD2 (5 bases). There are 14 residues in the CDR3. Germline values: CDR1 DFQATT, CDR2 SNEGSKA (reference sequence). V lost 1 base and J 9 bases, leaving 16 bases between the germline ends. CDR3: CSARGGLAGFEQFF. CDR3 nucleotides: TGCAGTGCTAGAGGAGGGCTAGCAGGTTTTGAGCAGTTCTTC.

This clonotype is large (0.1 to 1%) in the sample. The rearrangement links TRBV6-2 or TRBV6-3 to TRBJ1-1; TRBD1 is a possible D gene (6 bases). From germline, CDR1 is MNHEY and CDR2 SVGEGT. V was trimmed by 5 bases and J by 8 bases, leaving 12 bases between them. The CDR3 has 12 amino acids. Written as DNA, the CDR3 is TGTGCCAGCAGTCCTCAGGGGACCGAAGCTTTCTTT. Its translation: CASSPQGTEAFF.